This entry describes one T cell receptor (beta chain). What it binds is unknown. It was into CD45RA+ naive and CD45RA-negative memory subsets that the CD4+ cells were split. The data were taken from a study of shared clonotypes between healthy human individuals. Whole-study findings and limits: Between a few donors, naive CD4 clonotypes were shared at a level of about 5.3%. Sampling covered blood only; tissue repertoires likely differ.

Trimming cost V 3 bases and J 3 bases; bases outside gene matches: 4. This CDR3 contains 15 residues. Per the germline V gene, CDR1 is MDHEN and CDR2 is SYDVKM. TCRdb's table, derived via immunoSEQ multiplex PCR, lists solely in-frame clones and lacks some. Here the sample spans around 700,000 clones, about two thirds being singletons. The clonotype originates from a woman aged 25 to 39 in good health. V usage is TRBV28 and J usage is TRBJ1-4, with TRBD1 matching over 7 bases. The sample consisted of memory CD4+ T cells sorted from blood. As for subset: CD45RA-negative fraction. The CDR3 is CASSFWGTANEKLFF. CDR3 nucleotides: TGTGCCAGCAGTTTTTGGGGGACAGCTAATGAAAAACTGTTTTTT.